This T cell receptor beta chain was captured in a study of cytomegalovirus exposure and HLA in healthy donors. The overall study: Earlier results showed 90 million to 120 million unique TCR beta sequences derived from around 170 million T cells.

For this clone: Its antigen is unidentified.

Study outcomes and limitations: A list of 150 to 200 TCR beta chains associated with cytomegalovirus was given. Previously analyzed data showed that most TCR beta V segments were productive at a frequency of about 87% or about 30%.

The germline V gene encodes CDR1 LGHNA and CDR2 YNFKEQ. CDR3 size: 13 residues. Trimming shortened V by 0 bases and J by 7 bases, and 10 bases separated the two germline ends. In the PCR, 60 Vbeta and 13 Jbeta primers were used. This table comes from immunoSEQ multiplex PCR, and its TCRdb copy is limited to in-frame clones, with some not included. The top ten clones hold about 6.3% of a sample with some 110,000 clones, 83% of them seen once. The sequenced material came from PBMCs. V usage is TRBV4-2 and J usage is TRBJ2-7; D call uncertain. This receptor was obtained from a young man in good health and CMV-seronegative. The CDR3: CASSQDAMSEQYF. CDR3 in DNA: TGTGCCAGCAGCCAAGATGCGATGTCAGAGCAGTACTTC.